This TCR beta chain emerged from a study of T-cell memory formation after mild COVID-19. This clonotype has a count of ten or more. The CDR3 consists of 14 residues. V was clipped by 5 bases and J by 4 bases; unmatched bases: 6. CDR1 and CDR2 from the germline V gene are SEHNR and FQNEAQ (reference sequence). TCRdb reprocessed the 5' RACE reads via MiXCR and lists one record per CDR3 protein. The sample contains more than 300,000 distinct CDR3 sequences, 20% to 25% of which appear only once. Sequencing input: PBMCs or a T cell subset sorted from them (not recorded which). The chain combines TRBV7-9 with TRBJ2-7, with 9 positions matching TRBD2. The source of this sequence is a man aged 18 to 30 who had mild COVID-19 (a few samples of this study predate the infection). Cell type and time point are not known. The CDR3: CASSRSGGGYEQYF. The DNA of the CDR3 is TGTGCCAGCAGCCGTAGCGGGGGTGGATACGAGCAGTACTTC.